This T cell receptor (beta chain) was sequenced for a study of T cell repertoires in aging, cancer and after chemotherapy. The CDR3 totals 12 residues. Trimming stripped 5 bases from V and 4 bases from J, with 9 bases between. TRB rearrangements spanning V, D and J were amplified using mixed TRB-A/B primers. A single record per CDR3 protein comes from TCRdb applying MiXCR to the multiplex PCR reads. In the table there are 9,000 or so distinct CDR3 sequences, roughly a third of which are singletons. Within the sample, this clonotype is medium-sized (0.01 to 0.1%). TCR beta rearrangements were amplified from peripheral blood genomic DNA.

The sample was blood. The J gene is TRBJ2-7, the V gene TRBV12-3 or TRBV12-4; no clear D gene. The clonotype was recovered from a human donor in good health. CDR3 loop: CASSPGRYEQYF. The CDR3 bases are TGTGCCAGCAGTCCCGGACGGTACGAGCAGTACTTC.